The 21 T cell receptor beta chains below come from one sample, sequenced in a study of T-cell reconstitution after alpha-beta-depleted transplantation in children. For TCRbeta, the library was prepared with unique molecular identifiers. TCRdb re-called the PCR reads through MiXCR, storing one row per CDR3 protein. The profile shows about 410,000 distinct CDR3 sequences, approximately 20% of them singletons. The material sequenced was PBMCs from the stem cell graft donor, taken from the stem cell graft. These receptors were taken from a human donor who donated a stem cell graft to a child with acute myeloid leukemia.

Ten or more counts support this clonotype. This chain uses TRBV27 with TRBJ2-1; D perhaps matches TRBD2 (6 bases). V lost 2 bases to trimming and J lost 9 bases, with 8 bases between them. The CDR3 covers 12 residues. Germline CDR1 MNHEY, CDR2 SMNVEV (reference sequence). CDR3 bases: TGTGCCAGCAGTTTACTGGGAGGTGAGCAGTTCTTC. This sequence encodes CASSLLGGEQFF.

This clonotype was recorded at least ten times. The CDR3 sequence is CSAQTENYGYTF. As DNA, the CDR3 is TGCAGTGCTCAGACAGAAAACTATGGCTACACCTTC. This chain uses TRBV20-1 with TRBJ1-2, with D perhaps TRBD1 (5 bases). V lost 5 bases and J lost 2, with 9 bases in between. CDR1 and CDR2 from the germline V gene are DFQATT and SNEGSKA (reference sequence). The CDR3 loop spans 12 amino acids.

The genes are TRBV20-1 and TRBJ2-1, with TRBD2 identical over 11 bases. Germline-derived CDR1 and CDR2 are DFQATT and SNEGSKA (reference sequence). This CDR3 has 14 residues. Trimming took 5 bases from V and 4 from J; bases not matched to a gene: 4. CDR3 in amino acids: CSADLAGGYNEQFF. The CDR3 DNA reads TGCAGTGCTGACCTAGCGGGAGGTTACAATGAGCAGTTCTTC.

This clonotype was detected only once. The rearrangement links TRBV19 to TRBJ2-7; no definite D call. The CDR3 spans 14 residues. Germline V gene lookup returns CDR1 LNHDA and CDR2 SQIVND (reference sequence). V lost 3 bases, J lost 0 bases, and 9 bases lay in between. The chain's CDR3 is CASSISSSSYEQYF. DNA for the CDR3: TGTGCCAGTAGTATTTCTTCAAGCTCCTACGAGCAGTACTTC.

This chain connects TRBV5-1 to TRBJ2-3, with 10 positions matching TRBD1. The CDR3 is 15 amino acids. The V gene's germline CDR1 is SGHRS and CDR2 YFSETQ. The V segment lost 7 bases and the J segment 4 bases; nucleotides outside the gene matches: 9. CDR3 nucleotide sequence: TGCGCCAGCTCAGACGGGACAGGGGTCCCAGATACGCAGTATTTT. Protein sequence: CASSDGTGVPDTQYF.

The chain recombines TRBV12-3 or TRBV12-4 with TRBJ1-6; the D gene is possibly TRBD1 (5 bases). V was pared by 1 base and J by 10 bases, with 11 bases between. CDR3 length: 14 amino acids. CDR3 loop: CASSLGGESSPLHF. CDR3 nucleotide sequence: TGTGCCAGCAGTTTAGGAGGGGAGAGCTCACCCCTCCACTTT.

This clonotype was counted a few times. The genes are TRBV24-1 and TRBJ1-5; 10 bases are shared with TRBD1. Germline V gene sequence: CDR1 KGHDR, CDR2 SFDVKD. The CDR3 runs to 16 residues. V dropped 4 bases and J dropped 3; count of bases not matched to a gene: 5. CDR3 in amino acids: CATSESGQGYNQPQHF. CDR3 sequence (DNA): TGTGCCACCAGTGAGTCGGGACAGGGGTACAATCAGCCCCAGCATTTT.

This clonotype was recorded a few times. This rearrangement joins TRBV10-2 to TRBJ1-1; D gene unclear. CDR3 length equals 16 residues. The V gene's germline CDR1 is WSHSY and CDR2 SAAADI. Deletions cut 3 bases from V and 5 bases from J, with 19 bases between. Here the CDR3 DNA reads TGCGCCAGCAGTGATTCAGATCGGCACACGAGGACTGAAGCTTTCTTT. This gives the protein CASSDSDRHTRTEAFF.

The genes are TRBV5-1 and TRBJ2-2; 8 bases line up with TRBD1. Germline V gives CDR1 SGHRS, CDR2 YFSETQ. This CDR3 is 14 amino acids long. The J segment lost 4 bases and the V segment lost 4 bases, leaving 3 bases of the junction unmatched. The DNA of the CDR3 is TGCGCCAGCAGCGCCGGACAGGGCACCGGGGAGCTGTTTTTT. Translation: CASSAGQGTGELFF.

Only a few counts were recorded for this clonotype. This chain joins TRBV15 and TRBJ1-2, with D perhaps TRBD1 (5 bases). V lost 0 bases and J 6 bases, leaving 11 bases between the germline ends. This CDR3 has 14 residues. Germline V gene data show CDR1 as LNHNV and CDR2 as YYDKDF (reference sequence). CDR3 nucleotides: TGTGCCACCAGCAGAGATCGCACAGGCAATGGCTACACCTTC. Protein: CATSRDRTGNGYTF.

V and J are TRBV28 and TRBJ1-1; 8 bases are a match to TRBD1. This CDR3 is built from 15 residues. J lost 0 bases, V lost 7 bases, and 7 bases had no gene match. Germline V CDR1 and CDR2: MDHEN, SYDVKM. As DNA, the CDR3 is TGTGCCAGCATCACAGGGGGTGAGCTGAACACTGAAGCTTTCTTT. Its protein product is CASITGGELNTEAFF.

This clonotype appeared a few times. V gene TRBV6-5 combines with J gene TRBJ1-2; a possible D gene is TRBD1 (5 bases). Germline V gives CDR1 MNHEY, CDR2 SVGAGI. Trimming took 4 bases from V and 4 from J, leaving 19 bases between them. This CDR3 is 16 amino acids long. The chain's CDR3 is CASSFRQGRGGYGYTF. The CDR3 DNA reads as TGTGCCAGCAGTTTCAGGCAGGGACGCGGGGGCTATGGCTACACCTTC.

The sample holds many counts of this clonotype. This chain links TRBV29-1 with TRBJ2-2; unclear D gene. The V end was cut by 3 bases, the J end by 1 base, with 3 bases between. CDR1 is SQVTM and CDR2 is ANQGSEA in the germline V gene. The CDR3 totals 12 residues. In DNA, the CDR3 is TGCAGCGTTGACCGGAACACCGGGGAGCTGTTTTTT. Translated, it gives CSVDRNTGELFF.

The DNA of the CDR3 is TGCAGTGCTAGCAGATTTAGCGGGGGCTACAATGAGCAGTTCTTC. It codes for CSASRFSGGYNEQFF. This sequence joins TRBV20-1 and TRBJ2-1, with 9 bases identical to TRBD2. Germline lookup yields CDR1 DFQATT and CDR2 SNEGSKA (reference sequence). The CDR3 consists of 15 residues. V dropped 3 bases and J dropped 3; count of bases not matched to a gene: 6.

In this sample, this clonotype turned up many times. This sequence joins TRBV20-1 and TRBJ2-3; no reliable D call. The CDR3 is 14 residues long. Trimming left V 1 base short and J 0 bases short, with 8 bases between. The germline CDR1 and CDR2 sequences are DFQATT and SNEGSKA (reference sequence). Here the CDR3 DNA reads TGCAGTGCTAGAGTCATGGACAGCACAGATACGCAGTATTTT. It is translated as CSARVMDSTDTQYF.

The rearrangement joins TRBV6-1 to TRBJ2-6; D remains ambiguous. The CDR3 has 16 amino acids. Germline V gene lookup returns CDR1 MNHNS and CDR2 SASEGT. V dropped 2 bases and J dropped 0 bases, with 8 bases sitting between them. The DNA of the CDR3 is TGTGCCAGCAGTGAACTGAAGAGCTCTGGGGCCAACGTCCTGACTTTC. Translation: CASSELKSSGANVLTF.

This rearrangement joins TRBV7-9 to TRBJ2-7, with TRBD2 identical over 10 bases. Germline CDR1 is SEHNR and CDR2 is FQNEAQ (reference sequence). The CDR3 length is 14 residues. V lost 5 bases and J lost 7; bases outside the gene matches: 8. The CDR3 loop is CASSKAGGPGEQYF. DNA of the CDR3: TGTGCCAGCAGCAAAGCGGGAGGGCCAGGGGAGCAGTACTTC.

This clonotype turned up a few times. The J gene is TRBJ1-5, the V gene TRBV12-3 or TRBV12-4; D is ambiguous. This CDR3 is built from 15 residues. Trimming removed 4 bases at V and 0 bases at J, with 10 bases between. The CDR3 sequence is CASSYRGHSNQPQHF. CDR3 coding DNA: TGTGCCAGCAGTTATAGAGGGCATAGCAATCAGCCCCAGCATTTT.

This clonotype was recorded a few times. V and J are TRBV11-3 and TRBJ2-7; TRBD2 matches at 7 bases. The CDR3 is 14 amino acids. The germline CDR1 and CDR2 sequences are SGHNT and YENEEA. Germline trimming cut 4 bases from V and 0 bases from J; bases unmatched to any gene: 3. CDR3 in amino acids: CASSSGTNSYEQYF. The DNA for the CDR3 is TGTGCCAGCAGCTCCGGGACTAACTCCTACGAGCAGTACTTC. The full variable domain, with the rest looked up from reference TRBV11-3 and TRBJ2-7, is EAGVVQSPRYKIIEKKQPVAFWCNPISGHNTLYWYLQNLGQGPELLIRYENEEAVDDSQLPKDRFSAERLKGVDSTLKIQPAELGDSAVYLCASSSGTNSYEQYFGPGTRLTVT.

The sample holds a few counts of this clonotype. The rearrangement uses TRBV12-3 or TRBV12-4 and TRBJ2-1; 10 bases map to TRBD2. The CDR3 has 15 residues. Trimming removed 3 bases from V and 8 bases from J; junction bases left unmatched: 7. The CDR3 spells CASSFLAGAFDEQFF. The CDR3 bases are TGTGCCAGCAGTTTTCTAGCGGGAGCGTTCGATGAGCAGTTCTTC.

Comment on this clonotype: The CDR3 ends on some other residue instead of the conserved phenylalanine or tryptophan, so this is likely a read error. V gene TRBV5-1 combines with J gene TRBJ1-1; 7 positions match TRBD1. From germline, CDR1 is SGHRS and CDR2 YFSETQ. V shed 4 bases, J shed 1 base, and the junction held 7 bases outside the gene matches. There are 15 residues in the CDR3. DNA for the CDR3: TGCGCCAGCAGCCCATTGGGGACAGCGAACACTGAAGCTTTCTAT. It codes for CASSPLGTANTEAFY.